This T cell receptor beta chain was documented in a study of T cells after posttransplantation cyclophosphamide. Findings and caveats of the study: TRB overlap between skin or GI tissue T cells and blood was limited. Recipient CMV seropositivity and CMV reactivation strongly tracked TRB clonality. Later blood repertoires were often dominated by clones from the donor CD8+ memory compartment.

The naive gate required viable CD3+CD4+ or CD3+CD8+ cells with CCR7+CD45RA+CD45RO-CD95-CD27+CD28+ phenotype. V was shortened by 9 bases and J by 0 bases, with 12 bases between the two germline ends. Germline V gene data show CDR1 as LNHDA and CDR2 as SQIVND (reference sequence). The CDR3 length is 14 residues. Comment on this clone: The antigen remains undetermined.

Profiled with immunoSEQ multiplex PCR; TCRdb holds only in-frame clones, not every one. The data contain tens of thousands of clones, over 95% of them singletons. This TCR was recovered from a man aged 35-49 years in good health, CMV-negative, and a related stem cell transplant donor. This chain connects TRBV19 to TRBJ1-3; possible D gene TRBD1, 5 bases. The sequenced sample was naive CD4+ T cells sorted from PBMCs. CDR3 sequence: CASTGLYSGNTIYF. Written as DNA, the CDR3 is TGTGCCAGCACGGGACTTTACTCTGGAAACACCATATATTTT. Full variable domain (remainder filled in from reference TRBV19 and TRBJ1-3): DGGITQSPKYLFRKEGQNVTLSCEQNLNHDAMYWYRQDPGQGLRLIYYSQIVNDFQKGDIAEGYSVSREKKESFPLTVTSAQKNPTAFYLCASTGLYSGNTIYFGEGSWLTVV.